This T cell receptor (beta chain) was identified in a study of shared clonotypes between healthy human individuals. An assay was performed, and its level was deep. In the original processing: ImmunoSEQ gave junction-only sequences without quality scores, so filtering differed. The repertoire was sequenced with immunoSEQ multiplex PCR; TCRdb's copy has only in-frame clones and lacks some. Clone size and V and J calls were adopted from that table, with D and trimming inferred from the DNA. The table includes 95,000 to 120,000 clones, around two thirds detected once. As concerns this clone: What it binds is unknown.

Together with CD45RO+ cells, CCR7-negative CD45RA+ TemRA cells were included in CD8 memory. Regarding the study as a whole: Naive subsets generally had larger estimated richness than memory subsets.

The receptor's source is a woman in her 30s in good health. The sample comprised memory CD8+ T cells sorted from blood. The sample's subset: CD45RO+ cells pooled with CCR7-negative TemRA cells.

This chain's CDR3 is CASSLFSLEASEQFF. CDR3 coding DNA: TGTGCCAGCAGCTTATTCTCCCTAGAAGCAAGTGAGCAGTTCTTC. V is TRBV7-8 and J is TRBJ2-1; D unresolved. V was clipped by 2 bases and J by 9 bases, with 17 bases between them. The CDR3 is made up of 15 amino acids. Germline lookup yields CDR1 SGHVS and CDR2 FQNEAQ.